This T cell receptor beta chain is from a study of neurological immune-mediated disorders. Unsorted libraries were generated from 2 million PBMCs. These cells had been stored in RNAlater at -80 C. One entry per CDR3 protein, called by TCRdb with MiXCR from the 5' RACE reads. Here the sample spans 20,000 to 25,000 distinct CDR3 sequences, 5.5% to 8% being singletons. Study-wide results and caveats: The study found no CDR3 amino acid sequences shared by expanded clones across subjects, suggesting private repertoires in all groups.

The CDR3 loop spans 13 amino acids. Germline CDR1 is DFQATT and CDR2 is SNEGSKA (reference sequence). V dropped 5 bases and J dropped 3 bases, with 14 bases sitting between them. Many counts were recorded for this clonotype. The antigen is not known. This clonotype was sampled from a woman aged 40 to 55 in good health. This rearrangement joins TRBV20-1 to TRBJ2-7; D unclear. The material sequenced was PBMCs. Written as DNA, the CDR3 is TGCAGTGCTGCCCAGGAAGATCTCTACGAGCAGTACTTC. This sequence encodes CSAAQEDLYEQYF.